This T cell receptor beta chain is from a study of T cell responses to AZD1222 COVID-19 vaccine. The study, taken as a whole, reports: Spike as a whole was targeted by vaccine-associated CD4 TCRs, dominant at 160-218 and 743-854. At study baseline, merely more than 5 AZD1222 recipients were seropositive. Among the donors, most were white British and more were female, and clonal diversity was possibly underestimated.

On this clone itself: Its matching antigen is unknown.

The study pooled second doses at about 4 or about 12 weeks. Generated by immunoSEQ multiplex PCR, the TCRdb table keeps only in-frame clones and is missing some. This table holds fewer than 95,000 clones, 89% found once. V dropped 4 bases and J dropped 1 base, with 19 bases sitting between them. The germline V gene encodes CDR1 LGHNT and CDR2 FRNRAP. There are 17 residues in the CDR3. The sequence was collected from an adult who received the AZD1222 COVID-19 vaccine. Material: peripheral blood, obtained 28 days after the second AZD1222 dose. J is TRBJ1-1 and V is TRBV12-5, with D perhaps TRBD1 (5 bases). The CDR3 spells CASGSWRGGGRNTEAFF. CDR3 coding DNA: TGTGCTAGTGGTTCATGGAGGGGTGGCGGTAGGAACACTGAAGCTTTCTTT.